This is a list of T cell receptor beta chains from one sample in a study of human T cells and chemical hapten exposure. In TCRdb, the RACE reads were re-called with MiXCR into one record per CDR3 protein. The table records fewer than 200,000 distinct CDR3 sequences, just under 30% of them present only once. Sequences were derived from whole blood, sampled in connection with sensitization to the hapten diphenylcyclopropenone (DPC). The receptor source for this set is a woman under 40 with alopecia areata. Some clones in this sample may be carry-over from other donors' samples. CDR3s include the opening cysteine and the closing phenylalanine or tryptophan. The order of the fields is CDR3 protein, CDR3 DNA, clone size, D gene, J gene, V gene. The D gene is left open where the match is weak. Some rows mark clone size as missing; the rest say once, few, many or name a class of expanded clone.

CDR3: CSARFRSSTDTQYF; DNA: TGCAGTGCTAGGTTCCGTTCTAGCACAGATACGCAGTATTTT; size: -; D: -; J: TRBJ2-3; V: TRBV20-1
CDR3: CASSQDALAGGGQYF; DNA: TGCGCCAGCAGCCAAGATGCGCTAGCGGGAGGGGGGCAGTACTTC; size: few; D: TRBD2; J: TRBJ2-7; V: TRBV4-1
CDR3: CSARDTGISYNEQFF; DNA: TGCAGTGCTAGAGATACAGGCATCTCCTACAATGAGCAGTTCTTC; size: many; D: -; J: TRBJ2-1; V: TRBV20-1
CDR3: CASSLDTTGQAFF; DNA: TGTGCCAGCAGCTTAGATACCACAGGCCAAGCTTTCTTT; size: -; D: -; J: TRBJ1-1; V: TRBV11-2
CDR3: CASSLGRTSYNEQFF; DNA: TGTGCCAGCAGCTTGGGTCGGACCTCCTACAATGAGCAGTTCTTC; size: few; D: -; J: TRBJ2-1; V: TRBV5-4
CDR3: CASSQEQGYEQYF; DNA: TGCGCCAGCAGCCAAGAACAGGGCTACGAGCAGTACTTC; size: -; D: -; J: TRBJ2-7; V: TRBV4-3
CDR3: CASSFRGAAEQYF; DNA: TGTGCCAGCAGCTTTCGTGGAGCTGCCGAGCAGTACTTC; size: few; D: -; J: TRBJ2-7; V: TRBV7-2
CDR3: CSAQAGRGNEQFF; DNA: TGCAGTGCGCAAGCGGGACGGGGCAATGAGCAGTTCTTC; size: -; D: TRBD2; J: TRBJ2-1; V: TRBV20-1
CDR3: CASRPSGGYTEAFF; DNA: TGCGCCAGCAGACCGTCCGGGGGTTACACTGAAGCTTTCTTT; size: -; D: -; J: TRBJ1-1; V: TRBV5-1
CDR3: CASRVAGGAYEQYF; DNA: TGTGCCAGCAGAGTAGCGGGGGGAGCCTACGAGCAGTACTTC; size: -; D: TRBD2; J: TRBJ2-7; V: TRBV27
CDR3: CASSQLSYEQYF; DNA: TGTGCCAGCAGCCAACTATCCTACGAGCAGTACTTC; size: -; D: -; J: TRBJ2-7; V: TRBV3-1
CDR3: CASSRSEGTNEKLFF; DNA: TGTGCCAGCTCTCGAAGCGAGGGGACTAATGAAAAACTGTTTTTT; size: -; D: -; J: TRBJ1-4; V: TRBV18
CDR3: CASSLAGFGDYEQYF; DNA: TGTGCCAGCAGCTTAGCCGGGTTCGGGGACTACGAGCAGTACTTC; size: once; D: -; J: TRBJ2-7; V: TRBV7-9
CDR3: CSVDERGGGYNEQFF; DNA: TGCAGCGTTGATGAGCGGGGGGGGGGCTACAATGAGCAGTTCTTC; size: -; D: TRBD2; J: TRBJ2-1; V: TRBV29-1
CDR3: CASSQMGQGNSPLHF; DNA: TGTGCCAGCAGCCAGATGGGACAGGGTAATTCACCCCTCCACTTT; size: -; D: TRBD1; J: TRBJ1-6; V: TRBV14
CDR3: CASSLHSSGGVGEQFF; DNA: TGCGCCAGCAGCTTGCATTCTAGCGGGGGGGTTGGTGAGCAGTTCTTC; size: -; D: TRBD2; J: TRBJ2-1; V: TRBV5-1
CDR3: CASSRAGQGDNSPLHF; DNA: TGTGCCAGCAGCCGAGCAGGTCAGGGTGATAATTCACCCCTCCACTTT; size: -; D: -; J: TRBJ1-6; V: TRBV7-9
CDR3: CASSYETEQYF; DNA: TGTGCCAGCAGTTACGAGACAGAGCAGTACTTC; size: -; D: -; J: TRBJ2-7; V: TRBV6-5
CDR3: CASSLSGTGGQLFF; DNA: TGTGCCAGCAGCTTAAGTGGGACAGGGGGACAGTTGTTTTTT; size: few; D: TRBD1; J: TRBJ2-2; V: TRBV7-6
CDR3: CSASGSRSSGNTIYF; DNA: TGCAGTGCTAGCGGGTCTCGGAGCTCTGGAAACACCATATATTTT; size: few; D: -; J: TRBJ1-3; V: TRBV20-1
CDR3: CASSGAEVSNTGELFF; DNA: TGTGCCAGCAGCGGCGCAGAAGTTTCGAACACCGGGGAGCTGTTTTTT; size: few; D: -; J: TRBJ2-2; V: TRBV21-1
CDR3: CASSENSNYNSPLHF; DNA: TGTGCCAGCAGTGAGAACAGCAACTATAATTCACCCCTCCACTTT; size: -; D: -; J: TRBJ1-6; V: TRBV6-1